This paragraph covers one T cell receptor beta chain sequence. The sample is drawn from a study of control samples from healthy donors and cancer patients. This CDR3 spans 12 amino acids. In germline, CDR1 is MDHEN, CDR2 SYDVKM. Trimming stripped 2 bases from V and 6 bases from J, with 6 bases between. Data came from immunoSEQ multiplex PCR; TCRdb stores just in-frame clones and leaves some out. Among roughly 24,000 clones, roughly four fifths were seen once, and the ten largest hold under 35%. The sequence derives from a man in his 60s with head and neck cancer. The sequenced sample consisted of PBMCs. The J gene is TRBJ2-3, the V gene TRBV28; D uncertain. DNA for the CDR3: TGTGCCAGCAGTTTAGAATACGATACGCAGTATTTT. Amino acids: CASSLEYDTQYF.